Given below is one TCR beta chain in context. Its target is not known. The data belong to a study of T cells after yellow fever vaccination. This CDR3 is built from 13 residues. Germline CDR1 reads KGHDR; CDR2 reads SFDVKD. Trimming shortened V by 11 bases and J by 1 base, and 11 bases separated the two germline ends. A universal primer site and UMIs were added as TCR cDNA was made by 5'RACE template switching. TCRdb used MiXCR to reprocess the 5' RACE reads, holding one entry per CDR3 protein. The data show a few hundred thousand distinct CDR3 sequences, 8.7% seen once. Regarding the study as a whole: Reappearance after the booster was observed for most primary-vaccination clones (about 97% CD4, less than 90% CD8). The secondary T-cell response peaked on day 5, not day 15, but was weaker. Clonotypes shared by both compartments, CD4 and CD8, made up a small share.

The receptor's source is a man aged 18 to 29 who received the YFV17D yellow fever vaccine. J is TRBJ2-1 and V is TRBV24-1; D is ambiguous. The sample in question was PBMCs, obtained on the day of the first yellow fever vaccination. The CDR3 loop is CAITDGSYNEQFF. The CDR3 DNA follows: TGTGCCATTACGGACGGATCCTACAATGAGCAGTTCTTC.